Listed below are T cell receptor beta chains from one sample, sequenced in a study of T cell responses to AZD1222 COVID-19 vaccine. Sequencing used immunoSEQ multiplex PCR; TCRdb keeps in-frame clones, though not all of them. This table has approximately 140,000 clones, roughly nine tenths appearing once. Sequenced here: peripheral blood, sampled 28 days after the second AZD1222 dose. Receptor source: an adult who received the AZD1222 COVID-19 vaccine. Each CDR3 is given with its conserved first and last residue. D genes are given only for firm matches. A row's size may be missing; if present it is once, few, many or a size class.

.	TRBV5-1	TRBJ2-5	.	CASSLGYRSQETQYF	TGCGCCAGCAGCTTGGGTTACAGGTCCCAAGAGACCCAGTACTTC
.	TRBV5-4	TRBJ2-4	.	CASSLGLARSGDIQYF	TGTGCCAGCAGCTTGGGCTTGGCGCGATCAGGGGACATTCAGTACTTC
.	TRBV2	TRBJ2-4	TRBD2	CARASLAGAQNIQYF	TGTGCCAGGGCATCTCTAGCGGGAGCACAAAACATTCAGTACTTC
.	TRBV7-8	TRBJ1-5	TRBD1	CASSNPLTGSNQPQHF	TGTGCCAGCAGTAATCCTTTGACAGGGAGCAATCAGCCCCAGCATTTT
.	TRBV7-9	TRBJ2-3	TRBD2	CASSLTSGTTDTQYF	TGTGCCAGCAGCCTAACTAGCGGGACCACAGATACGCAGTATTTT
.	TRBV5-5	TRBJ2-5	TRBD1	CASSLSRGYRETQYF	TGTGCCAGCAGCTTGAGCAGGGGGTATAGGGAGACCCAGTACTTC
.	TRBV27	TRBJ2-1	.	CASSLRQNRNEQFF	TGTGCCAGCAGTTTAAGGCAGAACCGCAATGAGCAGTTCTTC
.	TRBV2	TRBJ2-3	TRBD1	CASGQGALTDTQYF	TGTGCCAGTGGACAGGGGGCATTAACAGATACGCAGTATTTT
.	TRBV13	TRBJ2-7	TRBD1	CASSPWGQGMGEQYF	TGTGCCAGCAGCCCATGGGGACAGGGTATGGGGGAGCAGTACTTC
.	TRBV6-5	TRBJ2-2	.	CASSPQGAGELFF	TGTGCCAGCAGTCCTCAGGGCGCGGGAGAGCTGTTTTTT
.	TRBV3-1/TRBV3-2	TRBJ1-6	.	CASSQDPSRNSPLHF	TGTGCCAGCAGCCAAGACCCGTCCCGTAATTCACCCCTCCACTTT
once	TRBV19	TRBJ2-5	.	CASSIDTYRQETQYF	TGTGCCAGTAGTATAGACACGTACCGCCAAGAGACCCAGTACTTC
.	TRBV19	TRBJ2-1	TRBD2	CASSTPLGRESYNEQFF	TGTGCCAGTAGTACCCCCCTCGGGCGGGAGAGCTACAATGAGCAGTTCTTC
.	TRBV7-9	TRBJ2-1	.	CASSSPGHSYNEQFF	TGTGCCAGCAGCTCCCCAGGGCACTCCTACAATGAGCAGTTCTTC
once	TRBV19	TRBJ1-5	TRBD1	CASTPLDRGNQPQHF	TGTGCCAGTACGCCACTAGACAGGGGCAATCAGCCCCAGCATTTT
few	TRBV11-2	TRBJ1-4	.	CASSLGVGQPNEKLFF	TGTGCCAGCAGCTTAGGGGTCGGACAGCCGAATGAAAAACTGTTTTTT
once	TRBV2	TRBJ1-4	.	CASRGQLNEKLFF	TGTGCCAGCAGAGGACAGCTTAATGAAAAACTGTTTTTT
.	TRBV12-3/TRBV12-4	TRBJ1-2	.	CASSLGEGLGYTF	TGTGCCAGCAGTTTAGGTGAGGGCCTGGGATACACCTTC
.	TRBV3-1/TRBV3-2	TRBJ1-2	TRBD1	CASSQGTGFQGYTF	TGTGCCAGCAGCCAGGGGACAGGTTTTCAGGGCTACACCTTC
.	TRBV19	TRBJ1-1	.	CASSIDRNTEAFF	TGTGCCAGTAGTATAGACAGGAACACTGAAGCTTTCTTT
once	TRBV19	TRBJ2-3	.	CASSMWGSTDTQYF	TGTGCCAGTAGTATGTGGGGTAGCACAGATACGCAGTATTTT
.	TRBV3-1/TRBV3-2	TRBJ1-5	.	CASSPMAASNQPQHF	TGTGCCAGCAGCCCCATGGCCGCCAGCAATCAGCCCCAGCATTTT
.	TRBV18	TRBJ1-1	.	CASSPDRAMNTEAFF	TGTGCCAGCTCACCCGACAGAGCCATGAACACTGAAGCTTTCTTT
.	TRBV19	TRBJ2-1	TRBD2	CASSINSGSSNEQFF	TGTGCCAGTAGTATTAATAGCGGGAGCTCGAATGAGCAGTTCTTC
once	TRBV5-6	TRBJ1-2	.	CASSDEPLWGYTF	TGTGCCAGCAGTGACGAGCCACTATGGGGCTACACCTTC
.	TRBV5-1	TRBJ2-7	.	CASSLAADPLDEQYF	TGCGCCAGCAGCTTGGCCGCGGACCCCCTGGACGAGCAGTACTTC
.	TRBV7-9	TRBJ1-6	TRBD1	CASSPYRGLNSPLHF	TGTGCCAGCAGCCCCTACAGGGGGCTCAATTCACCCCTCCACTTT
.	TRBV18	TRBJ2-7	TRBD2	CASSSAGGSYEQYF	TGTGCCAGCTCATCCGCGGGAGGATCCTACGAGCAGTACTTC
.	TRBV19	TRBJ2-7	.	CATQENYEQYF	TGTGCCACTCAGGAGAACTACGAGCAGTACTTC
.	TRBV5-1	TRBJ2-1	TRBD2	CASSLGVAGANEQFF	TGCGCCAGCAGCTTGGGGGTAGCGGGAGCCAATGAGCAGTTCTTC
.	TRBV19	TRBJ2-7	TRBD2	CASSSPGGAEQYF	TGTGCCAGTAGTTCGCCCGGGGGGGCCGAGCAGTACTTC
.	TRBV5-4	TRBJ1-5	TRBD1	CASSLGGTGYQHF	TGTGCCAGCAGCTTGGGGGGGACAGGTTACCAGCATTTT
once	TRBV5-8	TRBJ2-1	TRBD2	CASSPPWGRAGEQFF	TGTGCCAGCAGTCCCCCCTGGGGGAGGGCCGGTGAGCAGTTCTTC
.	TRBV6-4	TRBJ2-3	TRBD2	CASSDSSSGVTDTQYF	TGTGCCAGCAGTGACTCCTCTAGCGGGGTTACAGATACGCAGTATTTT
.	TRBV27	TRBJ1-6	.	CASSGGGFPLHF	TGTGCCAGCAGCGGGGGGGGGTTTCCCCTCCACTTT
.	TRBV29-1	TRBJ2-3	.	CSVPGVVTDTQYF	TGCAGCGTTCCAGGGGTGGTCACAGATACGCAGTATTTT
.	TRBV19	TRBJ2-1	TRBD2	CASSIWRLAGVNEQFF	TGTGCCAGTAGTATTTGGAGACTAGCGGGAGTCAATGAGCAGTTCTTC